Shown below are 30 T cell receptor beta chains from a single sample sequenced in a study of shared clonotypes between healthy human individuals. Generated by immunoSEQ multiplex PCR, the TCRdb table keeps only in-frame clones and is missing some. The sample comprises 400,000 to 500,000 clones, around 79% of which are singletons, and approximately 12% rests with the top ten. Sequencing was carried out using PBMCs. All receptors come from a woman aged 40 to 49 in good health. Some clones in this sample may be carry-over from other donors' samples.

This sequence joins TRBV5-1 and TRBJ1-1, with unresolved D. Germline-derived CDR1 and CDR2 are SGHRS and YFSETQ. This CDR3 contains 14 residues. V lost 4 bases and J lost 3, with 13 bases in between. Here the CDR3 reads CASSAKMLDTEAFF. DNA of the CDR3: TGCGCCAGCAGCGCTAAGATGTTGGACACTGAAGCTTTCTTT.

Concerning this clone: A read error may explain this, as a much larger clone is one base away. Different DNA sequences within this sample yield the same CDR3. The chain recombines TRBV10-3 with TRBJ2-7; D possibly uses TRBD1 or TRBD2 (5 bases each). The CDR3 totals 13 residues. V dropped 7 bases and J dropped 3 bases, with 13 bases sitting between them. From germline, CDR1 is ENHRY and CDR2 SYGVKD. Written as DNA, the CDR3 is TGTGCCATCACGGGGCAGGGTTTCTACGAGCAGTACTTC. Translating gives CAITGQGFYEQYF.

This clone occurred once. The J gene is TRBJ2-1, the V gene TRBV27, with D perhaps matching TRBD2 (6 bases). The CDR3 is made up of 14 amino acids. Trimming removed 5 bases at V and 9 bases at J, with 17 bases between. Germline CDR1 MNHEY, CDR2 SMNVEV (reference sequence). For the CDR3, the DNA is TGTGCCAGCAGTGCTCTAGCGACGAACGGTGAGCAGTTCTTC. Its translation is CASSALATNGEQFF.

CDR3 sequence: CASSYRGTGVGEQFF. The CDR3 DNA is TGTGCCAGCAGCTATAGAGGGACAGGGGTTGGTGAGCAGTTCTTC. The gene calls are TRBV7-9 and TRBJ2-1; TRBD1 matches at 10 bases. Germline V lookup: CDR1 SEHNR, CDR2 FQNEAQ (reference sequence). The CDR3 length is 15 residues. V trimming: 4 bases; J trimming: 9 bases; junction bases outside the gene matches: 9.

This clone has just a few counts. The V and J genes are TRBV5-1 and TRBJ2-1, with D unclear. V lost 1 base and J lost 0, with 5 bases in between. CDR3 length: 14 amino acids. Germline V gives CDR1 SGHRS, CDR2 YFSETQ. CDR3 nucleotide sequence: TGCGCCAGCAGCTTGCCGAGCTCCTACAATGAGCAGTTCTTC. It yields the protein CASSLPSSYNEQFF.

Only a few counts were recorded for this clone. V gene TRBV18 combines with J gene TRBJ2-3; D unresolved. Germline V CDR1 and CDR2: KGHSH, LQKENI. The CDR3 loop spans 14 amino acids. Trimming removed 3 bases at V and 6 bases at J, with 13 bases between. DNA of the CDR3: TGTGCCAGCTCACCCCAACAAATCCGGGATACGCAGTATTTT. It codes for CASSPQQIRDTQYF.

The V and J genes are TRBV7-7 and TRBJ2-1; perhaps D is TRBD1 or TRBD2 (5 bases each). The V end was cut by 0 bases, the J end by 0 bases, with 9 bases between. CDR1 is SSHAT, CDR2 FNYEAQ, per germline (reference sequence). This CDR3 has 16 residues. CDR3 DNA: TGTGCCAGCAGCTTAGCATGGGGGAGCTCCTACAATGAGCAGTTCTTC. Protein: CASSLAWGSSYNEQFF.

Concerning this clone: At one of its ends the junction is not consistent with the germline gene, which may arise from a read error. The rearrangement links TRBV25-1 to TRBJ2-1; 7 nucleotides line up with TRBD2. Germline V gene data show CDR1 as MGHDK and CDR2 as SYGVNS. The CDR3 has 15 residues. In DNA form, the CDR3 reads TGTGCCAGCCGGGAGTCGGGAGGCTCCCACAATGAGCAGTTCTTC. Amino acid sequence: CASRESGGSHNEQFF.

The J gene is TRBJ2-3, the V gene TRBV5-4; D remains unclear. The CDR3 runs 15 residues. Germline-derived CDR1 and CDR2 are SGHNT and YYREEE (reference sequence). Trimming removed 9 bases from V and 2 bases from J, with 19 bases in between. In DNA form, the CDR3 reads TGTGCCATCCCCTCGTTCGGGTATATCACAGATACGCAGTATTTT. Translated: CAIPSFGYITDTQYF.

The rearrangement uses TRBV4-1 and TRBJ1-1; 8 bases line up with TRBD1. Trimming cost V 2 bases and J 11 bases; bases outside gene matches: 16. This CDR3 has 16 residues. The germline gives CDR1 MGHRA, CDR2 YSYEKL. CDR3 nucleotide sequence: TGCGCCAGCAGCCAATGGGACAGGACGATAACACTGACGGCTTTCTTT. Protein product: CASSQWDRTITLTAFF.

This rearrangement joins TRBV6-1 to TRBJ2-1; 7 bases map to TRBD2. V lost 8 bases and J lost 7; bases outside the gene matches: 8. Germline CDR1 reads MNHNS; CDR2 reads SASEGT. CDR3 size: 13 residues. CDR3 sequence (DNA): TGTGCCAGCGTGGCGGGAGCTGGGAATGAGCAGTTCTTC. Translation gives CASVAGAGNEQFF.

This chain joins TRBV19 and TRBJ2-7; no definite D call. V was trimmed by 1 base and J by 1 base, leaving 5 bases between them. The CDR3 spans 13 residues. The germline gives CDR1 LNHDA, CDR2 SQIVND (reference sequence). The CDR3 loop reads CASSIAQSYEQYF. In nucleotides, the CDR3 is TGTGCCAGTAGTATAGCACAGTCCTACGAGCAGTACTTC.

The genes are TRBV30 and TRBJ1-1, with D tentatively TRBD1 (5 bases). Trimming stripped 3 bases from V and 5 bases from J, with 13 bases between. From germline, CDR1 is GTSNPN and CDR2 SVGIG (reference sequence). CDR3 size: 13 residues. CDR3 DNA: TGTGCCTGGAGCCGACAGCAGGGAACTGAAGCTTTCTTT. Amino acids: CAWSRQQGTEAFF.

This sequence joins TRBV4-1 and TRBJ2-7; possibly TRBD1 for D (5 bases). Germline-derived CDR1 and CDR2 are MGHRA and YSYEKL. CDR3 length equals 14 residues. V shed 0 bases and J shed 6 bases, with 12 bases lying between them. CDR3 protein: CASSQDQGLGEQYF. The CDR3 nucleotides read TGCGCCAGCAGCCAAGATCAGGGCCTAGGCGAGCAGTACTTC.

The chain uses TRBV28 and TRBJ1-4, with 9 bases aligning to TRBD1. The germline V gene encodes CDR1 MDHEN and CDR2 SYDVKM. The CDR3 loop spans 13 amino acids. Trimming took 5 bases from V and 14 from J; bases not matched to a gene: 9. The CDR3 bases are TGTGCCAGCAGTCCTCCCGGGACAGGGAGCCTGTTTTTT. This encodes CASSPPGTGSLFF.

To note about this clone: Other nucleotide sequences from this sample produce the same CDR3. The V gene is TRBV5-1, the J gene TRBJ2-3; D is uncertain. The CDR3 contains 12 residues. CDR1 and CDR2 from the germline V gene are SGHRS and YFSETQ. Deletions cut 4 bases from V and 6 bases from J, with 9 bases between. CDR3 residues: CASSLDGDTQYF. The CDR3 nucleotides are TGCGCCAGCAGCCTGGATGGGGATACGCAGTATTTT.

The genes are TRBV11-2 and TRBJ2-7, with 13 bases aligning to TRBD2. CDR3 size: 16 residues. The junction had 8 bases not matched to a gene; V was cut back by 5 bases and J by 4 bases. CDR1 and CDR2 from the germline V gene are SGHAT and FQNNGV. CDR3 loop: CASSVAGLAGSYEQYF. CDR3 coding DNA: TGTGCCAGCAGCGTAGCGGGACTAGCGGGATCATACGAGCAGTACTTC.

The J gene is TRBJ2-3, the V gene TRBV6-1, with no clear D. With 6 bases removed from V and 4 bases from J, the gap between germline ends came to 11 bases. The CDR3 is 13 residues long. The V gene's germline CDR1 is MNHNS and CDR2 SASEGT. CDR3 sequence: CASSRGLADTQYF. CDR3 bases: TGTGCCAGCAGCCGTGGGCTCGCAGATACGCAGTATTTT.

In this sample, this clone turned up once. This chain joins TRBV5-1 and TRBJ2-6; TRBD1 matches 8 bases. Trimming at V came to 4 bases and at J to 4 bases, leaving 7 bases not matched to a gene. Germline V CDR1 and CDR2: SGHRS, YFSETQ. There are 16 residues in the CDR3. The CDR3 DNA sequence: TGCGCCAGCAGCCCATGGACAGGGTCAGGGGCCAACGTCCTGACTTTC. Translating it yields CASSPWTGSGANVLTF.

The chain carries TRBV7-6 and TRBJ1-2; a weak D match, TRBD1 (5 bases). Germline lookup yields CDR1 SGHVS and CDR2 FNYEAQ. Between the trimmed V and J ends, which lost 5 bases and 3 bases, there was a span of 13 bases. CDR3 length equals 14 residues. Here the CDR3 DNA reads TGTGCCAGCAGCCTACAATGGGGCGACTATGGCTACACCTTC. It translates to CASSLQWGDYGYTF.

This chain uses TRBV5-6 with TRBJ2-4, with TRBD1 identical over 8 bases. V was pared by 0 bases and J by 7 bases, with 6 bases of the junction left unmatched. The germline V gene encodes CDR1 SGHDT and CDR2 YYEEEE. This CDR3 is 15 amino acids long. The CDR3 reads CASSLDRGVVNIQYF. Written as DNA, the CDR3 is TGTGCCAGCAGCTTGGACAGGGGGGTTGTCAACATTCAGTACTTC.

CDR3 sequence (DNA): TGTGCCAGCAGCGTAGGTGTCGGTAGCGGTTACACCGGGGAGCTGTTTTTT. It encodes CASSVGVGSGYTGELFF. The chain has TRBV9 and TRBJ2-2; weak D call: TRBD2 (6 bases). The germline gives CDR1 SGDLS, CDR2 YYNGEE. Trimming took off 0 bases at V and 3 bases at J, with 15 bases between the two ends. The CDR3 totals 17 residues.

This clone was counted between two and nine times. The CDR3 sequence: CASSTGSGELFF. CDR3 nucleotides: TGTGCCAGCAGCACGGGCTCCGGGGAGCTGTTTTTT. This chain uses TRBV5-4 with TRBJ2-2; no clear D. The CDR3 is 12 residues long. Germline assignment: CDR1 SGHNT and CDR2 YYREEE (reference sequence). Between the trimmed V and J ends, which lost 4 bases and 6 bases, there was a span of 7 bases.

A single count supports this clone. V is TRBV6-5 and J is TRBJ1-2; 7 bases line up with TRBD1. The CDR3 totals 13 residues. The ends lost 6 bases at V and 3 bases at J; junction bases unmatched: 4. Germline V gives CDR1 MNHEY, CDR2 SVGAGI. This CDR3 is CASRKTGDYGYTF. The CDR3, as DNA: TGTGCCAGCAGGAAAACAGGGGACTATGGCTACACCTTC.

The chain carries TRBV6-6 and TRBJ1-1; tentative D call: TRBD1 (5 bases). V lost 2 bases and J lost 7, with 14 bases in between. The CDR3 is made up of 14 amino acids. The germline V gene encodes CDR1 MNHNY and CDR2 SVGAGI (reference sequence). The CDR3 loop reads CASSYPDILDEAFF. CDR3 bases: TGTGCCAGCAGTTACCCGGACATTTTGGATGAAGCTTTCTTT.

The chain uses TRBV27 and TRBJ2-6, with TRBD1 matching over 8 bases. V dropped 6 bases and J dropped 2; count of bases not matched to a gene: 12. From germline, CDR1 is MNHEY and CDR2 SMNVEV (reference sequence). This CDR3 is 18 amino acids long. The CDR3: CASSPKDRVLTGANVLTF. CDR3 in DNA: TGTGCCAGCAGCCCTAAGGACAGGGTCCTCACTGGGGCCAACGTCCTGACTTTC. The full variable domain, completed using reference TRBV27 and TRBJ2-6, is EAQVTQNPRYLITVTGKKLTVTCSQNMNHEYMSWYRQDPGLGLRQIYYSMNVEVTDKGDVPEGYKVSRKEKRNFPLILESPSPNQTSLYFCASSPKDRVLTGANVLTFGAGSRLTVL.

The chain carries TRBV30 and TRBJ2-5; 7 bases align to TRBD1. J was trimmed by 4 bases and V by 7 bases; bases with no gene match: 3. CDR3 length equals 11 residues. Germline V CDR1 and CDR2: GTSNPN, SVGIG (reference sequence). CDR3 sequence: CASHRGETQYF. The CDR3 DNA is TGTGCCTCCCACAGGGGAGAGACCCAGTACTTC.

This clone has only a few counts. This sequence joins TRBV19 and TRBJ1-2; D is perhaps TRBD1 (5 bases). Per the germline V gene, CDR1 is LNHDA and CDR2 is SQIVND (reference sequence). V lost 4 bases to trimming and J lost 1 base, with 10 bases between them. The CDR3 is made up of 14 amino acids. The CDR3 sequence: CASSSGTDNYGYTF. CDR3 bases: TGTGCCAGTAGTAGCGGGACGGATAACTATGGCTACACCTTC.

V usage is TRBV20-1 and J usage is TRBJ2-7, with 8 positions matching TRBD1. The CDR3 length is 11 residues. V was clipped by 6 bases and J by 11 bases; unmatched bases: 9. Germline lookup yields CDR1 DFQATT and CDR2 SNEGSKA (reference sequence). The DNA of the CDR3 is TGCAGTGCGAGCTCTAACAGGGGGGAGTACTTC. Its protein is CSASSNRGEYF.

CDR3 sequence reads: CASSLGLAGAEQYF. The CDR3 DNA reads TGCGCCAGCAGCTTGGGCCTAGCGGGAGCTGAGCAGTACTTC. The rearrangement links TRBV5-1 to TRBJ2-7, with 10 bases fitting TRBD2. CDR3 length: 14 residues. With 0 bases clipped from V and 7 bases from J, the junction kept 4 bases outside the gene matches. Germline-derived CDR1 and CDR2 are SGHRS and YFSETQ.